This entry lists 22 T cell receptor beta chains sequenced from one sample in a study of shared clonotypes between healthy human individuals. Method: immunoSEQ multiplex PCR; TCRdb's copy keeps in-frame clones and lacks some. The table records millions of clones, 90% to 95% of them present only once. Sequences were obtained from naive CD4+ T cells sorted from blood. Subset indicated: CD45RA+ positively selected. These receptors originate from a man between 18 and 29 years old in good health.

The chain uses TRBV2 and TRBJ1-4; TRBD1 matches 8 bases. Germline CDR1 SNHLY, CDR2 FYNNEI. The V segment lost 6 bases and the J segment 7 bases; nucleotides outside the gene matches: 7. The CDR3 loop spans 14 amino acids. DNA of the CDR3: TGTGCCAGCAGGAGGGACAGGTGGCTTGAAAAACTGTTTTTT. Translation gives CASRRDRWLEKLFF. Looking up the rest from reference TRBV2 and TRBJ1-4 gives the full variable domain: EPEVTQTPSHQVTQMGQEVILRCVPISNHLYFYWYRQILGQKVEFLVSFYNNEISEKSEIFDDQFSVERPDGSNFTLKIRSTKLEDSAMYFCASRRDRWLEKLFFGSGTQLSVL.

The chain carries TRBV5-1 and TRBJ2-5; no reliable D call. The germline V and J ends were trimmed by 4 bases and 2 bases, with 6 bases remaining between them. CDR1 SGHRS and CDR2 YFSETQ come from the germline V gene. This CDR3 region has 12 residues. DNA of the CDR3: TGCGCCAGCAGCCAGCATCAAGAGACCCAGTACTTC. Encoded protein: CASSQHQETQYF. Complete variable domain (other parts from reference TRBV5-1 and TRBJ2-5): KAGVTQTPRYLIKTRGQQVTLSCSPISGHRSVSWYQQTPGQGLQFLFEYFSETQRNKGNFPGRFSGRQFSNSRSEMNVSTLELGDSALYLCASSQHQETQYFGPGTRLLVL.

This chain joins TRBV6-1 and TRBJ2-4; 7 nucleotides align to TRBD2. The CDR3 consists of 14 residues. The germline V gene has CDR1 MNHNS and CDR2 SASEGT. Trimming at V came to 2 bases and at J to 6 bases, leaving 4 bases not matched to a gene. As DNA, the CDR3 is TGTGCCAGCAGTGAATCGGGGGGAGGAAACATTCAGTACTTC. The encoded protein is CASSESGGGNIQYF.

The chain joins TRBV29-1 to TRBJ1-1; D perhaps matches TRBD1 (5 bases). The V end was cut by 2 bases, the J end by 0 bases, with 10 bases between. Germline-derived CDR1 and CDR2 are SQVTM and ANQGSEA. The CDR3 is 14 amino acids. CDR3 sequence reads: CSVEKQVMNTEAFF. In DNA form, the CDR3 reads TGCAGCGTTGAAAAACAGGTTATGAACACTGAAGCTTTCTTT.

The DNA for the CDR3 is TGTGCCAGCACCTCCCTCGGATTTCTTAACTATGGCTACACCTTC. It is translated as CASTSLGFLNYGYTF. The chain is built from TRBV6-5 and TRBJ1-2; D not certain. The CDR3 loop spans 15 amino acids. Trimming removed 7 bases at V and 1 base at J, with 16 bases between. Germline V gene data show CDR1 as MNHEY and CDR2 as SVGAGI.

The V call is TRBV11-2, the J call TRBJ1-3; 7 bases agree with TRBD1. This CDR3 spans 15 amino acids. Germline CDR1 SGHAT, CDR2 FQNNGV. The V gene end was trimmed by 1 base and the J gene end by 2 bases; junction bases not matched to a gene: 2. CDR3: CASSLGTGPGNTIYF. The CDR3 nucleotides are TGTGCCAGCAGCTTAGGGACAGGACCTGGAAACACCATATATTTT.

About this clone itself: A much larger clonotype is one base distant, so this may be a read error. V and J are TRBV29-1 and TRBJ1-1; tentatively, D is TRBD1 (5 bases). There are 11 residues in the CDR3. V lost 3 bases, J lost 11 bases, and 13 bases lay in between. Germline CDR1 reads SQVTM; CDR2 reads ANQGSEA. This CDR3 is CSVERGRGAFF. CDR3 DNA sequence: TGCAGCGTTGAGAGGGGACGTGGGGCTTTCTTT. The complete variable domain, with remaining parts taken from reference TRBV29-1 and TRBJ1-1, reads SAVISQKPSRDICQRGTSLTIQCQVDSQVTMMFWYRQQPGQSLTLIATANQGSEATYESGFVIDKFPISRPNLTFSTLTVSNMSPEDSSIYLCSVERGRGAFFGQGTRLTVV.

This sequence joins TRBV5-4 and TRBJ2-3; maybe TRBD2 (6 bases). Trimming left V 3 bases short and J 0 bases short, with 14 bases between. The CDR3 loop spans 16 amino acids. Germline V gene sequence: CDR1 SGHNT, CDR2 YYREEE (reference sequence). In DNA, the CDR3 is TGTGCCAGCAGCTCCCCGGGGAGGAAGAGCACAGATACGCAGTATTTT. Amino acid sequence: CASSSPGRKSTDTQYF. The full variable domain, its missing parts supplied by reference TRBV5-4 and TRBJ2-3, is ETGVTQSPTHLIKTRGQQVTLRCSSQSGHNTVSWYQQALGQGPQFIFQYYREEENGRGNFPPRFSGLQFPNYSSELNVNALELDDSALYLCASSSPGRKSTDTQYFGPGTRLTVL.

The chain recombines TRBV9 with TRBJ2-5, with 15 bases lining up with TRBD2. The V and J ends lost 4 bases and 2 bases, in that order; junction bases with no gene match: 3. CDR3 length equals 16 residues. Per the germline V gene, CDR1 is SGDLS and CDR2 is YYNGEE. This CDR3 reads CASSTGLAGGQETQYF. CDR3 nucleotides: TGTGCCAGCAGCACCGGACTAGCGGGGGGGCAAGAGACCCAGTACTTC.

V and J are TRBV4-3 and TRBJ2-1; D remains unclear. The CDR3 has 15 amino acids. The V and J ends lost 1 base and 7 bases respectively, with 14 bases between them. CDR1 is LGHNA and CDR2 is YSLEER in the germline V gene. The CDR3 region is CASSQGNTGRNEQFF. The DNA for the CDR3 is TGCGCCAGCAGCCAAGGAAACACCGGTCGGAATGAGCAGTTCTTC.

This clone was seen just once. The chain employs TRBV11-2 and TRBJ2-3; the match to TRBD2 covers 10 bases. Germline V lookup: CDR1 SGHAT, CDR2 FQNNGV. The CDR3 is 15 amino acids. The V gene end was trimmed by 5 bases and the J gene end by 5 bases; junction bases not matched to a gene: 7. The CDR3, as DNA: TGTGCCAGCAGCCTAGCGGGAGTCCCAGGAGATACGCAGTATTTT. Translating gives CASSLAGVPGDTQYF.

This chain joins TRBV18 and TRBJ2-7; 7 nucleotides agree with TRBD1. The CDR3 covers 15 residues. Germline values: CDR1 KGHSH, CDR2 LQKENI. Trimming removed 0 bases from V and 3 bases from J; junction bases left unmatched: 5. This chain's CDR3 is CASSPPGDRIYEQYF. Here the CDR3 DNA reads TGTGCCAGCTCACCACCAGGGGACAGAATCTACGAGCAGTACTTC.

This clone was counted a single time. This chain joins TRBV5-1 and TRBJ2-7, with a tentative D call TRBD1 (6 bases). The CDR3 consists of 15 residues. Trimming shortened V by 0 bases and J by 4 bases, and 14 bases separated the two germline ends. The V gene's germline CDR1 is SGHRS and CDR2 YFSETQ. The CDR3 bases are TGCGCCAGCAGCTTGGCGACAGGTTTCCCTTACGAGCAGTACTTC. Encoded protein: CASSLATGFPYEQYF.

The CDR3 DNA sequence: TGCGCCAGCAGCTTGGATGGGGGGCCCACGAACACTGAAGCTTTCTTT. It yields the protein CASSLDGGPTNTEAFF. The chain is built from TRBV5-1 and TRBJ1-1, with a possible D match to TRBD1 (6 bases). The germline CDR1 and CDR2 sequences are SGHRS and YFSETQ. V shed 0 bases and J shed 1 base, with 13 bases lying between them. The CDR3 covers 16 residues.

This chain links TRBV27 with TRBJ1-5, with D perhaps TRBD1 (5 bases). CDR3 size: 13 residues. The ends were cut back, 7 bases at V and 11 bases at J, with 18 bases in the middle. Germline V gene data show CDR1 as MNHEY and CDR2 as SMNVEV (reference sequence). The CDR3 here is CASKRQGGVAQHF. CDR3 sequence (DNA): TGTGCCAGCAAGCGGCAGGGTGGCGTGGCCCAGCATTTT.

The rearrangement links TRBV5-1 to TRBJ2-3, with 13 bases identical to TRBD2. Germline CDR1 reads SGHRS; CDR2 reads YFSETQ. This CDR3 has 17 residues. The V gene end was trimmed by 4 bases and the J gene end by 4 bases; junction bases not matched to a gene: 9. CDR3 residues: CASSPTGTSGVSDTQYF. DNA of the CDR3: TGCGCCAGCAGCCCAACCGGGACTAGCGGGGTCTCAGATACGCAGTATTTT.

This clone was seen only once. The chain recombines TRBV6-1 with TRBJ2-7; maybe TRBD2 (6 bases). CDR1 is MNHNS and CDR2 is SASEGT in the germline V gene. This CDR3 is 12 amino acids long. V was cut by 7 bases and J by 0 bases, with 7 bases left in between. The CDR3, as DNA: TGTGCCAGCACCGGGAGCTCCTACGAGCAGTACTTC. Amino acid sequence: CASTGSSYEQYF.

Regarding this clone: Within the sample, other DNA sequences also encode this same CDR3. This chain uses TRBV6-5 with TRBJ2-7, with D perhaps matching TRBD1 or TRBD2 (5 bases each). The CDR3 length is 13 residues. Trimming removed 0 bases at V and 4 bases at J, with 7 bases between. CDR1 MNHEY and CDR2 SVGAGI come from the germline V gene. The CDR3 sequence is CASSYSWGYEQYF. The CDR3 DNA is TGTGCCAGCAGTTACTCGTGGGGGTACGAGCAGTACTTC.

The chain combines TRBV25-1 with TRBJ2-2, with 9 bases matching TRBD1. In germline, CDR1 is MGHDK, CDR2 SYGVNS. The CDR3 loop spans 13 amino acids. J gave up 3 bases and V 9 bases, and 2 bases lay outside the gene matches. The CDR3 DNA sequence: TGTGCCAGTACAGGGGGCGACACCGGGGAGCTGTTTTTT. Its translation: CASTGGDTGELFF. Together with reference TRBV25-1 and TRBJ2-2, the CDR3 gives the full variable domain: EADIYQTPRYLVIGTGKKITLECSQTMGHDKMYWYQQDPGMELHLIHYSYGVNSTEKGDLSSESTVSRIRTEHFPLTLESARPSHTSQYLCASTGGDTGELFFGEGSRLTVL.

The rearrangement links TRBV11-3 to TRBJ1-1, with D perhaps matching TRBD1 (6 bases). The CDR3 runs to 14 residues. The germline gives CDR1 SGHNT, CDR2 YENEEA. V was shortened by 5 bases and J by 4 bases, with 14 bases between the two germline ends. CDR3 nucleotide sequence: TGTGCCAGCAGCAGAGGTAGGGGGTCCACTGAAGCTTTCTTT. As protein: CASSRGRGSTEAFF.

This chain links TRBV6-6 with TRBJ1-6; 8 nucleotides match TRBD1. The CDR3 has 14 amino acids. V dropped 5 bases and J dropped 5; count of bases not matched to a gene: 2. From germline, CDR1 is MNHNY and CDR2 SVGAGI (reference sequence). DNA for the CDR3: TGTGCCAGCAGTCCGACAGGGGATAATTCACCCCTCCACTTT. Translated, it gives CASSPTGDNSPLHF.

V gene TRBV7-2 combines with J gene TRBJ2-7; 9 bases line up with TRBD2. V trimming: 4 bases; J trimming: 2 bases; junction bases outside the gene matches: 6. Germline V gene lookup returns CDR1 SGHTA and CDR2 FQGNSA. The CDR3 sequence is 15 residues long. CDR3 region: CASSSAGGPAYEQYF. CDR3 DNA: TGTGCCAGCAGCTCAGCGGGAGGTCCCGCCTACGAGCAGTACTTC.